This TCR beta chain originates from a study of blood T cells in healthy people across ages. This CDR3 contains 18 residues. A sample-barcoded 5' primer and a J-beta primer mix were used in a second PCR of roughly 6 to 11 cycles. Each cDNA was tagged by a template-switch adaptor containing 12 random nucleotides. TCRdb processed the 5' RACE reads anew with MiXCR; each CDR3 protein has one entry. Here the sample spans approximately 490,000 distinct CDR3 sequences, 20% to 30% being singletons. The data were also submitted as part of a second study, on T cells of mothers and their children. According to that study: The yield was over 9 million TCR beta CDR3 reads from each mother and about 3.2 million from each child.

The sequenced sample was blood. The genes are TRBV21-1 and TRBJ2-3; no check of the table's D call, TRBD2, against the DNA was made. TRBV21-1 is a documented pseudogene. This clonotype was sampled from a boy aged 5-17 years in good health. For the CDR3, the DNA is TGTGCCAGCAGCAAACAGAGAAAGCGGGGGGGCGGTCGGGATACGCAGTATTTT. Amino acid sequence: CASSKQRKRGGGRDTQYF.